This T cell receptor (beta chain) was retrieved from a study of regulatory T cells in long-lasting Graves disease. For the study at large: Persistent cases were those of Graves' disease that involved over 5 years of antithyroid drugs with positive TSH receptor antibodies.

The time point was: persistent/refractory GD, antithyroid drugs over 5 years with positive TRAb. Preparation of the TCR library used RNA extracted from PBMCs. Patients came from an endocrinology department in Xi'an, China. Germline CDR1 reads MNHEY; CDR2 reads SMNVEV (reference sequence). The CDR3 sequence is 15 residues long. V lost 7 bases, J lost 5 bases, and 12 bases stayed unmatched. This clonotype has just one count. Antigen specificity is unknown. For TCR beta, libraries came from iRepertoire HTBI primers and Arm-PCR of CDR3 regions. MiXCR was run by TCRdb on the multiplex PCR reads, yielding one entry per CDR3 protein. The repertoire holds 400,000 to 500,000 distinct CDR3 sequences, with around a fifth as singletons. Findings and caveats of the study: There were preferences for TRBV28, TRBJ1-2 and TRBJ2-5 in persistent disease. New patients shared fewer public clonotypes (roughly 1,000) than persistent patients did (roughly 2,500).

The rearrangement joins TRBV27 to TRBJ2-7; 9 bases match TRBD1. The receptor was derived from a female donor with Graves disease. The specimen was peripheral blood mononuclear cells (PBMCs), collected when the disease was refractory, from a patient treated with antithyroid drugs. The CDR3 loop is CASTTLRTGANEQYF. The CDR3 DNA is TGTGCCAGCACAACCTTAAGGACAGGGGCGAACGAGCAGTACTTC.